Below, 11 T cell receptor beta chains from the same sample are listed, as sequenced in a study of cytomegalovirus exposure and HLA in healthy donors. Primers: 60 Vbeta forward and 13 Jbeta reverse. Profiling relied on immunoSEQ multiplex PCR, and the TCRdb table lists in-frame clones only, not all of them. In the table there are more than 110,000 clones, 82% of which are singletons. The sample consisted of PBMCs. The receptor source for this set is a man in his thirties or forties in good health and CMV-seropositive.

The chain uses TRBV7-3 and TRBJ1-1; no firm D call. Germline-derived CDR1 and CDR2 are SGHTA and FQGTGA. The CDR3 extends over 13 amino acids. Trimming shortened V by 2 bases and J by 1 base, and 5 bases separated the two germline ends. Here the CDR3 reads CASSLSQNTEAFF. The CDR3 DNA sequence: TGTGCCAGCAGCTTATCACAGAACACTGAAGCTTTCTTT.

This clone was seen only once. The chain has TRBV27 and TRBJ1-1; a weak D match, TRBD1 (6 bases). The CDR3 runs 13 residues. Trimming cost V 6 bases and J 8 bases, with 16 bases left between them. Germline V lookup: CDR1 MNHEY, CDR2 SMNVEV (reference sequence). CDR3 sequence reads: CASSLGQYQEAFF. The CDR3 bases are TGTGCCAGCAGCCTAGGACAGTACCAAGAAGCTTTCTTT.

The genes are TRBV5-1 and TRBJ2-1; 9 bases map to TRBD2. Germline CDR1 is SGHRS and CDR2 is YFSETQ. V shed 4 bases and J 6 bases; nucleotides not matched to a gene: 11. The CDR3 is 16 residues long. CDR3 sequence: CASSRDIAGEGNEQFF. Here the CDR3 DNA reads TGCGCCAGCAGCCGCGACATAGCGGGAGAAGGCAATGAGCAGTTCTTC. Supplemented by reference TRBV5-1 and TRBJ2-1, the full variable domain reads KAGVTQTPRYLIKTRGQQVTLSCSPISGHRSVSWYQQTPGQGLQFLFEYFSETQRNKGNFPGRFSGRQFSNSRSEMNVSTLELGDSALYLCASSRDIAGEGNEQFFGPGTRLTVL.

This chain uses TRBV5-6 with TRBJ1-3, with TRBD1 matching 7 bases. The germline gives CDR1 SGHDT, CDR2 YYEEEE. With V trimmed by 0 bases and J by 4 bases, 7 bases remained unmatched. The CDR3 has 16 residues. Here the CDR3 DNA reads TGTGCCAGCAGCTTGGTAGACAGGGTGGCCGGAAACACCATATATTTT. It is translated as CASSLVDRVAGNTIYF.

This clone showed up many times. The CDR3 sequence is CASSLGQGRYEQYF. The DNA of the CDR3 is TGTGCCAGCAGCTTGGGACAGGGGAGGTACGAGCAGTACTTC. The chain recombines TRBV5-6 with TRBJ2-7, with 8 bases aligning to TRBD1. The germline CDR1 and CDR2 sequences are SGHDT and YYEEEE. The CDR3 is made up of 14 amino acids. The ends lost 0 bases at V and 4 bases at J; junction bases unmatched: 3.

This clone was seen once. The chain couples TRBV27 to TRBJ1-4; possible D gene TRBD1, 5 bases. Trimming took 4 bases from V and 8 from J, leaving 11 bases between them. This CDR3 contains 13 residues. The germline V gene has CDR1 MNHEY and CDR2 SMNVEV (reference sequence). CDR3 amino acids: CASSSGVEEKLFF. DNA of the CDR3: TGTGCCAGCAGTTCGGGGGTTGAAGAAAAACTGTTTTTT.

Worth noting for this clone: One end of the junction fails to match germline, which may point to a read error. This chain links TRBV29-1 with TRBJ2-5; 8 nucleotides match TRBD2. Per germline, CDR1 SQVTM and CDR2 ANQGSEA. The CDR3 extends over 15 amino acids. This CDR3 is CSVEDPSGWVEAQYF. For the CDR3, the DNA is TGCAGCGTTGAAGATCCTAGCGGGTGGGTAGAGGCCCAGTACTTC.

V gene TRBV7-9 combines with J gene TRBJ1-1; maybe TRBD1 (5 bases). V was cut by 1 base and J by 5 bases, with 17 bases left in between. The germline gives CDR1 SEHNR, CDR2 FQNEAQ (reference sequence). The CDR3 covers 16 residues. CDR3 sequence: CASSLGGQLVGTEAFF. The CDR3 DNA reads TGTGCCAGCAGCTTAGGGGGCCAGCTAGTTGGGACTGAAGCTTTCTTT.

This clone came up once. This chain uses TRBV9 with TRBJ1-6; maybe TRBD1 (6 bases). Germline V gene sequence: CDR1 SGDLS, CDR2 YYNGEE. The CDR3 has 14 residues. V was clipped by 3 bases and J by 4 bases, with 8 bases between them. This CDR3 reads CASSAGQYNSPLHF. DNA of the CDR3: TGTGCCAGCAGCGCCGGACAGTATAATTCACCCCTCCACTTT.

The genes are TRBV11-3 and TRBJ1-1; D call uncertain. Trimming cost V 5 bases and J 1 base, with 20 bases left between them. The germline gives CDR1 SGHNT, CDR2 YENEEA. The CDR3 spans 17 residues. CDR3 amino acids: CASSVPSHRPRNTEAFF. CDR3 in DNA: TGTGCCAGCAGCGTTCCTTCACATCGCCCCAGGAACACTGAAGCTTTCTTT.

The chain is built from TRBV5-1 and TRBJ2-3; D remains unclear. Germline assignment: CDR1 SGHRS and CDR2 YFSETQ. The CDR3 covers 13 residues. The ends were cut back, 3 bases at V and 2 bases at J, with 7 bases in the middle. Written as DNA, the CDR3 is TGCGCCAGCAGCTCAGCGAACACAGATACGCAGTATTTT. Translated, it gives CASSSANTDTQYF. The full variable domain, in which reference TRBV5-1 and TRBJ2-3 provide the parts outside the CDR3, is KAGVTQTPRYLIKTRGQQVTLSCSPISGHRSVSWYQQTPGQGLQFLFEYFSETQRNKGNFPGRFSGRQFSNSRSEMNVSTLELGDSALYLCASSSANTDTQYFGPGTRLTVL.